This T cell receptor (beta chain) stems from a study of blood T cell repertoires in COVID-19 (dated by TCRdb to 2020 to 2022). A note on the overall study: Samples covering the acute and convalescent phases of COVID-19 were provided by collaborators in the United States, Italy and Spain. Where available, HLA class I and class II types were obtained from metadata supplied by the sample provider rather than from assay-based typing. Subjects who had been exposed to COVID-19, were actively infected with it, or had recovered from it provided the deeply sampled blood TCRbeta repertoires that made up the dataset. The prospective study material was composed of cDNA or gDNA derived from T cells, B-cell-depleted T cells, or PBMCs. The repertoires were released in a freely available public database meant as a resource for research on the immune response to SARS-CoV-2. Samples were obtained from the ongoing ImmuneRACE study (first 160 participants) and from about 1,300 subjects provided by 6 global collaborators. The sample metadata nearly always contained a de-identified subject ID, COVID-19 status, age in years and sex. Points the paper makes about the study in general: The quantity of clinical and demographic metadata differed by source and by participant and was supplied without curation.

Comment on this clone: Its antigen has not been determined. No much larger clone is present one base from it, and per-base qualities are unavailable.

The trim is 9 bases for V and 0 bases for J, with a gap of 9 bases between the germline ends. The germline V gene sets CDR1 to SNHLY and CDR2 to FYNNEI. Counted from cysteine to phenylalanine, this CDR3 has 13 amino acids. Just the 39-base CDR3 DNA is kept, in frame starting at base 1. Whole blood was collected in K2EDTA tubes by collaborating institutions according to the institutions' own protocols. Collaborator samples were shipped for TCRbeta analysis as frozen whole blood, isolated PBMCs, or DNA extracted from either sample type. TCRbeta CDR3 regions were amplified from genomic DNA using the immunoSEQ Assay, a bias-controlled multiplex PCR. From the authors' description of their analysis: Nucleated cell counts per sample were estimated from amplification of reference gene primers within the assay. Sequence reads were collapsed and filtered to measure the absolute abundance of every unique TCRbeta CDR3 rearrangement. For each sample, productive Simpson clonality was calculated by taking the square root of Simpson's diversity index across productive rearrangements. The immuneACCESS repertoire file appears here via TCRdb, limited to in-frame rearrangements. These files lack a portion of the clones; in checked studies, under half of the deficit traces to unresolved V genes, and the cause of the others is not known. The DNA was the basis for D and trimming; V, J and clone size are from that table. In this sample the table shows fewer than 250,000 clones, approximately 90% of which occur a single time. 0.55% to 0.75% of the sample belongs to the ten largest clones.

The sequence joins TRBV2 to TRBJ1-3; the D gene lacks a confident call. The sequence came from a man in his forties with acute or convalescent COVID-19. The sample taken for sequencing was peripheral blood. Read as DNA, the sequence is TGTGCCAGAAGACGGGGCTCTGGAAACACCATATATTTT. This gives the protein CARRRGSGNTIYF.